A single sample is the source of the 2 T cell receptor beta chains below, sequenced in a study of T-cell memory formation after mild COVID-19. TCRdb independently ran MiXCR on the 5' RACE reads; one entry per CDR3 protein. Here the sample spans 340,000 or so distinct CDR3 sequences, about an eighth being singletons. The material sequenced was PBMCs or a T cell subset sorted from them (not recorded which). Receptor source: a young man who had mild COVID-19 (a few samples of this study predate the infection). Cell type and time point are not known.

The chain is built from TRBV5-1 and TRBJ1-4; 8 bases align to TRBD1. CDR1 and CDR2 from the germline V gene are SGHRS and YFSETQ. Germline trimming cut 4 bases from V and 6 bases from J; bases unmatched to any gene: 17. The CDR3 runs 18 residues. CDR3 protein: CASSVVPPGQEQHEKLFF. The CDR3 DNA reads TGCGCCAGCAGCGTTGTTCCTCCGGGACAGGAGCAACATGAAAAACTGTTTTTT. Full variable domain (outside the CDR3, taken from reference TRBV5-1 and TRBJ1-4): KAGVTQTPRYLIKTRGQQVTLSCSPISGHRSVSWYQQTPGQGLQFLFEYFSETQRNKGNFPGRFSGRQFSNSRSEMNVSTLELGDSALYLCASSVVPPGQEQHEKLFFGSGTQLSVL.

DNA for the CDR3: TGTGCCAGCAGTTGGGGTGGTTCACCCCTCCACTTT. Encoded protein: CASSWGGSPLHF. The chain couples TRBV27 to TRBJ1-6; D ambiguous. V gave up 4 bases and J gave up 9 bases, with 7 bases separating them. The CDR3 runs 12 residues. Germline V lookup: CDR1 MNHEY, CDR2 SMNVEV (reference sequence).